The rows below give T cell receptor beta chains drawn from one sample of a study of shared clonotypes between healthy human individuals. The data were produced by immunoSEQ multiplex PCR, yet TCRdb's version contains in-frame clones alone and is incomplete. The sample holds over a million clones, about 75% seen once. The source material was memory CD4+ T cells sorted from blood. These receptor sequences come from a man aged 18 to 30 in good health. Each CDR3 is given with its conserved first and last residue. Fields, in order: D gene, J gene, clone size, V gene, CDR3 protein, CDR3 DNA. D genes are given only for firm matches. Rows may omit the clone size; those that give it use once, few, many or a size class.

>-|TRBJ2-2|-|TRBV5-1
CASSPGRQNTGELFF
TGCGCCAGCAGCCCGGGACGCCAGAACACCGGGGAGCTGTTTTTT
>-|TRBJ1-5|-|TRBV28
CASSPEGQPYQPQHF
TGTGCCAGCAGCCCGGAGGGGCAGCCTTATCAGCCCCAGCATTTT
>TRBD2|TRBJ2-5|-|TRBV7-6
CASSLGTSLETQYF
TGTGCCAGCAGCTTGGGGACTAGCTTAGAGACCCAGTACTTC
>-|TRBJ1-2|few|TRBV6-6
CASSYSGEGNYGYTF
TGTGCCAGCAGTTACTCGGGGGAGGGTAACTATGGCTACACCTTC
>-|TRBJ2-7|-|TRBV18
CASSPPGQAYEQYF
TGTGCCAGCTCACCTCCCGGACAAGCATACGAGCAGTACTTC
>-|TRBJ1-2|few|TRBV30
CAWSVQRGGYTF
TGTGCCTGGAGTGTACAGAGAGGTGGCTACACCTTC
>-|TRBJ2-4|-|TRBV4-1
CASSQEIGTVKIIQYF
TGCGCCAGCAGCCAAGAAATCGGGACGGTCAAAATCATTCAGTACTTC
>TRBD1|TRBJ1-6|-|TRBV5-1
CASSSWDSNSPLHF
TGCGCCAGCAGTTCCTGGGACAGTAATTCACCCCTCCACTTT
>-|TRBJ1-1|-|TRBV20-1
CSAAGPTEAFF
TGCAGTGCTGCAGGACCTACTGAAGCTTTCTTT
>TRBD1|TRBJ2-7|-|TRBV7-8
CASSQQDRVNEQYF
TGTGCCAGCAGCCAACAGGACAGGGTCAACGAGCAGTACTTC
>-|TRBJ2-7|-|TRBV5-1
CASSLVGSTYEQYF
TGCGCCAGCAGCTTGGTCGGTTCGACCTACGAGCAGTACTTC
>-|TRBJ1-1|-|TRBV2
CASSEEIPKAFF
TGTGCCAGCAGTGAAGAAATCCCTAAAGCTTTCTTT
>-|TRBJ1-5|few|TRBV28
CASRYYSPNQPQHF
TGTGCCAGCAGATACTATTCCCCAAATCAGCCCCAGCATTTT
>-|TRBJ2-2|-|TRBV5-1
CASSFLPGSHTGELFF
TGCGCCAGCAGCTTCCTCCCCGGGTCCCACACCGGGGAGCTGTTTTTT
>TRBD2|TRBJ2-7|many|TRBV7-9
CASSGSTTSDSSYEQYF
TGTGCCAGCAGCGGATCGACAACTAGCGATAGCTCCTACGAGCAGTACTTC
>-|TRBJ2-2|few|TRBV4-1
CASSDLDRDTGELFF
TGCGCCAGCAGCGATCTGGACAGAGACACCGGGGAGCTGTTTTTT
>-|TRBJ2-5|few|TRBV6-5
CASKVSGAETQYF
TGTGCCAGCAAGGTTTCGGGGGCCGAGACCCAGTACTTC
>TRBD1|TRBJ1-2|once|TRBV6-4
CASSDSGGAGYGYTF
TGTGCCAGCAGTGACTCAGGGGGCGCAGGCTATGGCTACACCTTC
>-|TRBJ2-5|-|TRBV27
CASSSGGRETQYF
TGTGCCAGCAGTTCAGGGGGGCGGGAGACCCAGTACTTC
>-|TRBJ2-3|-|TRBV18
CASSSVDTQYF
TGTGCCAGCTCCTCAGTAGATACGCAGTATTTT
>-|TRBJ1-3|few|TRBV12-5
CASGGSGNTIYF
TGTGCTAGTGGGGGCTCTGGAAACACCATATATTTT
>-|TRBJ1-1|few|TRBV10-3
CAISPTRTGETEAFF
TGTGCCATCAGTCCAACAAGGACTGGCGAAACTGAAGCTTTCTTT
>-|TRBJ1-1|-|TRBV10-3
CAITPAQGTEAFF
TGTGCCATCACCCCGGCCCAGGGGACTGAAGCTTTCTTT
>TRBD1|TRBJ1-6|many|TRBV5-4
CASSEGQGNSPLHF
TGTGCCAGCAGCGAGGGACAGGGGAATTCACCCCTCCACTTT
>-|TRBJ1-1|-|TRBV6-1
CASRVPRQTTEAFF
TGTGCCAGCAGGGTCCCCAGACAGACCACTGAAGCTTTCTTT